What follows is one T cell receptor (beta chain) and its context. Its antigen is unknown. Study findings and constraints: Tumor-infiltrating Treg TCR alpha and beta sequences overlapped most with tumor naive CD4+ T cells, then blood naive. Tumor memory CD4+ T cell TCR gene usage clustered with blood and lymph node memory CD4+ cells and lymph node naive CD4+ cells.

Constant-region reverse primers amplified full-length variable regions, followed by semi-nested Nested Universal Primer A PCR. Via MiXCR, TCRdb re-called the 5' RACE reads, giving one row per CDR3 protein. This sample carries about 42,000 distinct CDR3 sequences, approximately 22% of them seen once, and the ten largest clones take 4%. This CDR3 is built from 14 residues. Per germline, CDR1 DFQATT and CDR2 SNEGSKA (reference sequence). V shed 4 bases and J 1 base; nucleotides not matched to a gene: 3. Cells sorted as Tregs were CD4+, CD25+ and CD127-/low. The sample comprised Tregs sorted from blood. V is TRBV20-1 and J is TRBJ2-3; 9 bases map to TRBD2. The source is a female donor with breast cancer. The CDR3 region has the DNA TGCAGTGCTATTCGGACTAGCGGCACAGATACGCAGTATTTT. Protein product: CSAIRTSGTDTQYF.